This TCR beta chain was observed in a study of blood T cell repertoires in COVID-19. About the study: Both acute and convalescent COVID-19 samples were obtained from the United States, Italy and Spain. The cDNA or gDNA used as material had been derived from T cells, B-cell-depleted T cells, or PBMCs.

This CDR3 is 12 amino acids long. With 7 bases removed from V and 5 bases from J, the gap between germline ends came to 9 bases. CDR1 is MDHEN and CDR2 is SYDVKM in the germline V gene. This clone appeared once. The repertoire was sequenced with immunoSEQ multiplex PCR; TCRdb's copy has only in-frame clones and lacks some. There are a few hundred thousand clones in the sample; about 83% occur only once, and 12% lies in the top ten. Source material: peripheral blood. The rearrangement joins TRBV28 to TRBJ1-5; D gene ambiguous. The TCR comes from a man older than 75 with acute or convalescent COVID-19. The DNA for the CDR3 is TGTGCCAGCACACGCGGGCATCAGCCCCAGCATTTT. Amino acids: CASTRGHQPQHF.